The text below deals with one T cell receptor beta chain. The sample holds a few counts of this clone. The antigen this receptor binds is unknown. Per-base quality was not reported, and no clone a single base away is much larger than it. Libraries were constructed by the immunoSEQ multiplex PCR assay. For the multiplex PCR, a mixture combining 60 forward primers for TCR Vbeta segments and 13 reverse primers for TCR Jbeta segments was used. The CDR3 region of rearranged TCR beta genes was amplified from genomic DNA by a multiplex PCR assay. On the Illumina HiSeq System, the amplified TCR beta libraries were sequenced as 87-base-pair reads. In the paper's pipeline: A later analysis counted around 72 million unique TCR beta chains across the 550 to 700 repertoires, and some 11 million of these chains were shared by at least two donors. To remove PCR and sequencing errors, raw reads were error-corrected and collapsed into unique sequences using a nearest-neighbor algorithm that merged closely related sequences. V, D and J gene segments were assigned by aligning CDR3 sequences to IMGT reference sequences. For a sequence to be retained, at least a six-nucleotide match to both a V gene segment and a J gene segment was required. Rearrangements were called productive when the CDR3 lacked stop codons and stayed in frame with V and J; all others were non-productive. Following IMGT convention, CDR3 was defined as the stretch from the second conserved V-encoded cysteine up to the conserved J-encoded phenylalanine. The earlier analysis of about 610 of the donors excluded any sequence lacking an unambiguous match to a single V gene segment. An earlier analysis of over 450 of the donors classified V segments as functional when productive rearrangements were above 56.7% and as segregating when the standard deviation between donors was above 5%. A statistical classification framework was developed to diagnose cytomegalovirus status using the catalog of TCR beta chain sequences. V and J gene assignment, in a later analysis, came from comparing TCR nucleotide sequences with IMGT/GENE-DB human TR gene sequences. Using the TCRdist pipeline, a later analysis assigned CDR3 sequences along with most-parsimonious VDJ recombination scenarios. In a later analysis, each TCR beta chain was defined by its CDR3 amino acid sequence together with its V-gene family, and reads lacking a unique V-gene family were excluded. A later analysis removed 500 to 600 highly shared, low-generation-probability nucleotide sequences to deal with suspected cross-contamination and a sequencing artifact. In a later analysis, a clonal expansion index was calculated for each public chain from normalized within-repertoire ranks of inferred template counts. Generation probabilities in a later analysis came from a VDJ recombination model fitted to out-of-frame rearrangements, and those results were checked against IGoR. Hypergeometric tests were used in a later analysis to score TCR-TCR, TCR-HLA and TCR-CMV co-occurrence, with a repertoire-size bias correction applied to the TCR pairs. To estimate false discovery rates, a later analysis permuted the HLA or CMV assignments 20 times. In a later analysis, co-occurring TCRs were grouped using DBSCAN, and TCRdist sequence similarity was added for clustering within HLA-allele-positive subsets. Repertoires with fewer than 30,000 or more than 120,000 public chains, plus five repertoires with anomalous nucleotide sharing, were excluded from co-occurrence clustering. The immuneACCESS repertoire file appears here via TCRdb, limited to in-frame rearrangements. These files lack a portion of the clones; in checked studies, under half of the deficit traces to unresolved V genes, and the cause of the others is not known. V and J calls and clone size follow that table, whereas D and trimming were derived from the DNA. Counted in this sample were about 160,000 clones; around 78% of them appeared once. Of the sample, 3.1% is held by the ten largest clones.

The cohort consisted of 650 to 700 healthy bone marrow donors. At the time of sampling, all cohort members were nominally healthy, though unrecorded immune exposures were likely present. The donor was CMV seronegative and belonged to the group of several hundred seronegative cohort members. Every donor gave a peripheral blood sample, and the peripheral blood mononuclear cells from that sample were used for TCR beta sequencing. The Qiagen DNeasy Blood Extraction Kit was used to extract genomic DNA from the blood cell samples. In the germline V gene (reference sequence), CDR1 corresponds to SGHNT and CDR2 to YYREEE. A distance of 9 bases separates the germline ends of V and J, which lose 4 bases and 2 bases respectively. From the cysteine up to the phenylalanine, the CDR3 has a length of 13 residues. Kept here is only the CDR3 DNA, which spans 39 bases and is read in frame from base 1. This entry is derived from a study of cytomegalovirus exposure and HLA in healthy donors (dated by TCRdb to 2016 to 2017). Background for the entire study: An earlier analysis of approximately 640 of the donors reported 250 to 350 Gb of sequence data and around 110 million unique TCR beta sequences from 150 million to 200 million T cells. Roughly 320 gigabases of sequencing data and 70 million to 100 million unique TCR sequences made up an early release that covered approximately 620 HLA-typed donors. Among the roughly 400 genotyped donors, around 81% belonged to the genetic ancestry cluster associated with self-reported Caucasian donors. The aim of the study was to test whether cataloging public T cell receptors could identify signatures of past pathogen exposure. The T cell repertoires of around 730 subjects were profiled by immunosequencing and related to cytomegalovirus serostatus. Along with the approximately 700-subject first cohort, a separate validation cohort of more than 90 different subjects was used. To predict cytomegalovirus infection status, the study brought together high-throughput TCR immunosequencing, statistical association of individual TCRs with disease status, and machine learning. In a later analysis, previously published TCR beta repertoires from roughly 710 donors were re-analyzed and high-resolution HLA genotyping was added so that TCR occurrence patterns could be studied. Rather than drawing on any new phenotypic data, the later analysis identified candidate immune exposures from TCR beta sequences and the way those sequences occurred across donors. In an earlier analysis of around 540 of the donors, high-throughput TCR beta sequencing was used to judge whether each TCR beta V gene segment behaved as functional or pseudogenic. Donor age, sex, ethnicity and CMV serostatus were collected together with the repertoire data. A later genetic analysis used genome-wide SNP genotypes for about 60% of the roughly 700 donors, treating that subset as a discovery cohort. All discovery cohort repertoires had been generated on a single sequencing platform. HLA typing covered class I and class II loci at four-digit resolution. The number of donors typed differed by locus, with roughly 629-640 for A, B, C, DRB1 and DQB1, 522 for DQA1, approximately 570 for DPA1, and over 400 for DPB1. Because of strong linkage in the cohort, roughly five DR-DQ haplotypes were treated as single units for association and clustering. On average, about 200,000 unique TCR beta nucleotide sequences were sequenced per donor among more than 350 genotyped donors of the cohort, with 15% to 20% of those sequences being non-productive.

General study outcomes and caveats: A further reported finding was that TCR beta sequences accurately predicted the HLA-A and HLA-B alleles for most subjects in the first cohort. In a later analysis, the rate of TCR association differed among HLA loci, with DRB1 alleles having the most associated TCRs and HLA-C alleles having the fewest. Cytomegalovirus status was reported to be diagnosed by the classifier with high specificity and sensitivity in both the original and validation cohorts. The presence/absence analyses assumed that sequencing depth was roughly uniform across donors, and that assumption may not be true. Across donors, most TCR sequences were observed very rarely, whereas some public TCRs were present in many individuals. Some 16 rarely observed V segments, including chromosome 9 orphons, were excluded from the earlier analysis of approximately 500 of the donors because counts were too low. Most CMV-associated TCR beta chains appeared to be HLA-restricted in a later analysis, and the HLA associations seemed to be driven largely by CMV exposure. In vitro tests confirmed that three of the cytomegalovirus-associated TCR beta chains recognize cytomegalovirus antigens. Several of the top co-occurrence clusters appeared to be linked to parvovirus B19, influenza, CMV and Epstein-Barr virus, according to a later analysis. Because some donors lacked HLA typing at each locus, the association tests relied only on the typed subset. A total of roughly 160 TCR beta chains were listed by the study as associated with cytomegalovirus. It was suggested by the authors that the approach could potentially be generalized to other disease states and immunological phenotypes. This cohort had only TCR beta chains sequenced, and the lack of alpha or paired-chain data limited which features could be detected. Assigning TCR associations to individual alleles was difficult when HLA alleles, especially DR and DQ, strongly co-occurred. Linkage disequilibrium might explain the correlated functional status among segregating V segments, but an unknown experimental factor could not be ruled out. In a later analysis, over 15,000 TCR beta sequences were associated with specific HLA alleles at a false discovery rate of 0.05. Immune exposure information for the cohort was limited to CMV serostatus. In a later analysis, HLA-associated TCR beta chains showed more clonal expansion and lower generation probabilities than non-associated chains that were equally common. A cluster of highly shared sequence variants was judged likely to represent a technical artifact of the sequencing pipeline. In a later genetic analysis, a missense DCLRE1C variant was associated with V-gene and J-gene trimming of TCR beta chains, and the association was replicated in an independent cohort. An earlier analysis of approximately 590 of the donors showed that most TCR beta V segments appeared in productive rearrangements either about 87% or about 30% of the time, which broadly matched IMGT annotations. In a later genetic analysis, fewer N-insertions in productive TCRs were reported among donors in an Asian-associated ancestry cluster than the roughly 640-donor mean. Some IMGT-functional V segments, including TRBV6-2 and TRBV6-3, could not be told apart with the 87-base-pair reads, so those segments were excluded.

The chain was built from TRBV5-4 and TRBJ1-1, and possibly TRBD1, on 5 matching bases. Material for sequencing was PBMCs. This receptor was obtained from a woman aged 40 to 50 in good health and CMV-seronegative. The sequence in DNA is TGTGCCAGCAGCGAAGGGGCTAACACTGAAGCTTTCTTT. It specifies CASSEGANTEAFF.